This T cell receptor (beta chain) was retrieved from a study of control samples from healthy donors and cancer patients. TCRdb's copy holds only in-frame clones and misses some; the assay was immunoSEQ multiplex PCR. The sample has around 75,000 clones, around 92% seen once. V lost 1 base to trimming and J lost 10 bases; unmatched junction nucleotides: 16. The CDR3 loop spans 16 amino acids. Germline assignment: CDR1 SGDLS and CDR2 YYNGEE. The chain carries TRBV9 and TRBJ1-2, with 7 bases matching TRBD1. The sequenced sample was blood. The sequence was obtained from a woman between 55 and 75 years old in good health. This chain's CDR3 is CASSVSSGTVVSAYTF. The CDR3 DNA sequence: TGTGCCAGCAGCGTAAGCTCCGGGACAGTGGTGTCTGCCTACACCTTC.